One and the same sample provided the 31 T cell receptor beta chains below, sequenced in a study of T cells in Graves' hyperthyroidism and ophthalmopathy. RNA transcripts yielded amplified TCR beta CDR3 regions. A first-round RT-PCR of the TCR CDR3 used the HTBI primer set. TCRdb reprocessed the multiplex PCR reads with MiXCR, giving one entry per CDR3 protein. The sample carries about 340,000 distinct CDR3 sequences, around 20% recorded once. Material for sequencing was blood. The receptor source for this set is a woman aged 45-65 years with Graves' hyperthyroidism.

With regard to this clonotype: The junction departs from the called germline gene at one end, perhaps through a read error. The chain employs TRBV20-1 and TRBJ1-1, with D perhaps TRBD1 (5 bases). The germline V gene has CDR1 DFQATT and CDR2 SNEGSKA (reference sequence). This CDR3 is built from 14 residues. The CDR3, as DNA: TGCGGTGCTAGAGATGACGGGGCCGGTCGTGAAGCTTTCTTT. This sequence encodes CGARDDGAGREAFF.

This clonotype was seen a handful of times. The chain has TRBV27 and TRBJ1-5; unclear D gene. V lost 1 base, J lost 4 bases, and 8 bases lay in between. The CDR3 is 14 amino acids. Germline V gene data show CDR1 as MNHEY and CDR2 as SMNVEV (reference sequence). In DNA, the CDR3 is TGTGCCAGCAGTTTATTGGGGTTAAATCAGCCCCAGCATTTT. Encoded protein: CASSLLGLNQPQHF.

The chain recombines TRBV10-2 with TRBJ1-1; tentative D call: TRBD1 (5 bases). Germline V gene data show CDR1 as WSHSY and CDR2 as SAAADI. This CDR3 contains 15 residues. V lost 3 bases to trimming and J lost 0 bases, with 11 bases between them. Here the CDR3 reads CASSDPGRVNTEAFF. The CDR3, as DNA: TGCGCCAGCAGTGATCCGGGACGGGTGAACACTGAAGCTTTCTTT.

This clonotype was picked up a small number of times. The DNA of the CDR3 is TGTGCCAGCAGCTTAGACAGCTATCAGCCCCAGCATTTT. Translated: CASSLDSYQPQHF. The chain employs TRBV7-6 and TRBJ1-5, with D unclear. The V and J ends lost 1 base and 5 bases respectively, with 6 bases between them. CDR3 length equals 13 residues. CDR1 and CDR2 from the germline V gene are SGHVS and FNYEAQ.

The chain employs TRBV4-2 and TRBJ2-3, with 12 bases lining up with TRBD2. The CDR3 contains 17 residues. The V gene end was trimmed by 0 bases and the J gene end by 6 bases; junction bases not matched to a gene: 7. Germline CDR1 is LGHNA and CDR2 is YNFKEQ. CDR3 nucleotides: TGTGCCAGCAGCCAAGAAGCTAGCGGGAGGGCCGGGGATACGCAGTATTTT. It encodes CASSQEASGRAGDTQYF.

In its sample, this clonotype was seen a few times. The chain employs TRBV12-3 or TRBV12-4 and TRBJ2-6; D is possibly TRBD2 (6 bases). The V end was cut by 5 bases, the J end by 0 bases, with 17 bases between. The CDR3 has 18 residues. The CDR3 DNA reads TGTGCCAGCAGTCCCCGCGGGGCGCCAAACTCTGGGGCCAACGTCCTGACTTTC. Its translation: CASSPRGAPNSGANVLTF.

This clonotype was observed many times. This chain joins TRBV7-8 and TRBJ2-4; no clear D gene. Germline V gene lookup returns CDR1 SGHVS and CDR2 FQNEAQ. V lost 2 bases to trimming and J lost 7 bases, with 12 bases between them. The CDR3 consists of 14 residues. In DNA, the CDR3 is TGTGCCAGCAGCTTAAAGTCGGGTGGCAACATTCAGTACTTC. Translated: CASSLKSGGNIQYF.

This clonotype has more than one count but fewer than ten. The chain combines TRBV30 with TRBJ2-7; TRBD1 agrees at 7 bases. Germline CDR1 GTSNPN, CDR2 SVGIG (reference sequence). The CDR3 extends over 15 amino acids. V lost 3 bases, J lost 2 bases, and 10 bases stayed unmatched. CDR3 residues: CAWRRTGETPYEQYF. The CDR3 DNA is TGTGCCTGGAGGCGCACAGGGGAGACACCCTACGAGCAGTACTTC.

Ten or more counts support this clonotype. The chain links TRBV28 to TRBJ1-1, with TRBD1 as a possible D gene (6 bases). Germline values: CDR1 MDHEN, CDR2 SYDVKM. The CDR3 has 15 residues. Trimming left V 6 bases short and J 1 base short, with 15 bases between. This CDR3 is CASRGGTGTNTEAFF. CDR3 bases: TGTGCCAGCAGGGGGGGCACAGGGACGAACACTGAAGCTTTCTTT.

CDR3 in amino acids: CASSKPGTQDGTQYF. The CDR3 region has the DNA TGTGCCAGCAGCAAACCCGGGACCCAGGACGGGACCCAGTACTTC. The chain combines TRBV11-3 with TRBJ2-5; either TRBD1 or TRBD2 may fit D (5 bases each). The CDR3 totals 15 residues. Germline lookup yields CDR1 SGHNT and CDR2 YENEEA. Trimming removed 5 bases from V and 7 bases from J, with 20 bases in between.

This clonotype was picked up many times. The V gene is TRBV28, the J gene TRBJ1-1; D is unresolved. The ends were cut back, 6 bases at V and 8 bases at J, with 7 bases in the middle. CDR1 MDHEN and CDR2 SYDVKM come from the germline V gene. The CDR3 consists of 10 residues. CDR3 sequence: CASSDGEAFF. CDR3 bases: TGTGCCAGCAGCGACGGGGAAGCTTTCTTT.

The chain employs TRBV27 and TRBJ1-1; possibly TRBD1 for D (6 bases). V gave up 2 bases and J gave up 3 bases, with 13 bases separating them. The germline gives CDR1 MNHEY, CDR2 SMNVEV (reference sequence). CDR3 length: 15 amino acids. CDR3 region: CASSLGGRGYTEAFF. The CDR3 nucleotides read TGTGCCAGCAGTTTAGGGGGGCGAGGGTACACTGAAGCTTTCTTT.

This clonotype has ten or more counts. The chain is built from TRBV5-1 and TRBJ2-2; 8 bases map to TRBD2. Trimming cost V 4 bases and J 4 bases; bases outside gene matches: 6. CDR1 SGHRS and CDR2 YFSETQ come from the germline V gene. The CDR3 runs to 15 residues. CDR3 amino acids: CASSRAGDSTGELFF. The CDR3 nucleotides read TGCGCCAGCAGCCGAGCGGGAGATTCCACCGGGGAGCTGTTTTTT.

This clonotype was recorded a few times. The chain is built from TRBV28 and TRBJ2-3; weak D call: TRBD2 (6 bases). The CDR3 consists of 15 residues. Germline CDR1 MDHEN, CDR2 SYDVKM. V lost 10 bases and J 0 bases, leaving 17 bases between the germline ends. The CDR3, as DNA: TGTGCCACCTTCTCGTCGGGACTCAGCACAGATACGCAGTATTTT. This codes for CATFSSGLSTDTQYF.

This chain uses TRBV14 with TRBJ2-1, with TRBD2 matching over 10 bases. V lost 4 bases, J lost 1 base, and 16 bases stayed unmatched. This CDR3 is 20 amino acids long. Germline V gene lookup returns CDR1 SGHDN and CDR2 FVKESK. CDR3 in DNA: TGTGCCAGCAGCCCGACGGGAGCGGGGGGGCTGACCTGGTCCTACAATGAGCAGTTCTTC. It specifies CASSPTGAGGLTWSYNEQFF.

V is TRBV30 and J is TRBJ1-3; D remains unclear. The CDR3 covers 14 residues. Trimming pared 1 base from V and 2 bases from J, leaving 9 bases between. The germline V gene encodes CDR1 GTSNPN and CDR2 SVGIG (reference sequence). The CDR3 loop is CAWSGLSPGNTIYF. The CDR3 DNA follows: TGTGCCTGGAGTGGCCTCTCCCCTGGAAACACCATATATTTT.

This clonotype was counted ten times or more. The chain employs TRBV12-3 or TRBV12-4 and TRBJ2-2; D is undetermined. Trimming removed 3 bases from V and 0 bases from J, with 11 bases in between. CDR3 length: 16 amino acids. In nucleotides, the CDR3 is TGTGCCAGCAGTTTTGACGGCTTCTCGAACACCGGGGAGCTGTTTTTT. It codes for CASSFDGFSNTGELFF.

This chain joins TRBV11-2 and TRBJ2-7, with D maybe TRBD2 (6 bases). In germline, CDR1 is SGHAT, CDR2 FQNNGV. CDR3 length: 14 residues. The V end was cut by 8 bases, the J end by 6 bases, with 20 bases between. The CDR3 region has the DNA TGTGCCAGCGGACGACTAGTTGAGGTCTCCGAGCAGTACTTC. It yields the protein CASGRLVEVSEQYF.

This clonotype was recorded at least ten times. The junction departs from germline at one end; a sequencing error may be responsible. The gene calls are TRBV7-9 and TRBJ1-1; D ambiguous. CDR1 and CDR2 from the germline V gene are SEHNR and FQNEAQ (reference sequence). This CDR3 is 12 amino acids long. CDR3: CASSLENTEAFF. The CDR3 DNA reads as TGTGCCAGTAGCTTGGAAAACACTGAAGCTTTCTTT.

This clonotype was recorded only once. The chain combines TRBV11-2 with TRBJ2-7; D is uncertain. Germline-derived CDR1 and CDR2 are SGHAT and FQNNGV. The CDR3 is 14 amino acids. Trimming took 5 bases from V and 2 from J, leaving 13 bases between them. CDR3 loop: CASSPSRPPYEQYF. The CDR3 DNA reads TGTGCCAGCAGCCCCTCCCGACCGCCCTACGAGCAGTACTTC. The full variable domain, its missing parts supplied by reference TRBV11-2 and TRBJ2-7, is EAGVAQSPRYKIIEKRQSVAFWCNPISGHATLYWYQQILGQGPKLLIQFQNNGVVDDSQLPKDRFSAERLKGVDSTLKIQPAKLEDSAVYLCASSPSRPPYEQYFGPGTRLTVT.

The rearrangement uses TRBV15 and TRBJ2-5; no definite D call. Germline CDR1 LNHNV, CDR2 YYDKDF (reference sequence). Deletions cut 0 bases from V and 2 bases from J, with 4 bases between. The CDR3 totals 13 residues. CDR3 amino acids: CATSRELQETQYF. The CDR3 DNA follows: TGTGCCACCAGCAGAGAACTTCAAGAGACCCAGTACTTC.

This clonotype was counted ten times or more. The chain employs TRBV7-3 and TRBJ2-7; 9 bases are a match to TRBD2. The CDR3 has 15 amino acids. Germline values: CDR1 SGHTA, CDR2 FQGTGA. The V segment lost 5 bases and the J segment 4 bases; nucleotides outside the gene matches: 9. CDR3 in DNA: TGTGCCAGCAGCCTATTAGCGGGAGACACGTACGAGCAGTACTTC. Protein sequence: CASSLLAGDTYEQYF. The full variable domain, its missing parts supplied by reference TRBV7-3 and TRBJ2-7, is GAGVSQTPSNKVTEKGKYVELRCDPISGHTALYWYRQSLGQGPEFLIYFQGTGAADDSGLPNDRFFAVRPEGSVSTLKIQRTERGDSAVYLCASSLLAGDTYEQYFGPGTRLTVT.

The gene calls are TRBV11-1 and TRBJ2-5; D may be TRBD2 (6 bases). The CDR3 has 15 residues. Trimming left V 6 bases short and J 2 bases short, with 16 bases between. Germline CDR1 and CDR2: SGHAT and FQDESV (reference sequence). CDR3 amino acids: CASRGLWAGQETQYF. CDR3 DNA sequence: TGTGCCAGCAGGGGACTTTGGGCGGGACAAGAGACCCAGTACTTC.

This clonotype showed up many times. The chain recombines TRBV18 with TRBJ2-7; D perhaps matches TRBD1 (5 bases). The CDR3 runs to 15 residues. With 3 bases removed from V and 6 bases from J, the gap between germline ends came to 18 bases. The germline V gene encodes CDR1 KGHSH and CDR2 LQKENI. CDR3 region: CASSPKTPGKGEQYF. The CDR3 DNA follows: TGTGCCAGCTCACCCAAGACCCCAGGGAAGGGCGAGCAGTACTTC.

This clonotype was seen ten or more times. The V call is TRBV4-1, the J call TRBJ1-2, with D possibly TRBD1 on 5 matching bases. CDR1 and CDR2 (germline): MGHRA, YSYEKL. The CDR3 is made up of 14 amino acids. V lost 0 bases to trimming and J lost 2 bases, with 7 bases between them. For the CDR3, the DNA is TGCGCCAGCAGCCAAGATTGGGGCAACTATGGCTACACCTTC. Protein sequence: CASSQDWGNYGYTF.

The sample holds many counts of this clonotype. The chain uses TRBV30 and TRBJ2-5; the D is unclear. CDR1 and CDR2 (germline): GTSNPN, SVGIG (reference sequence). Trimming cost V 4 bases and J 2 bases, with 11 bases left between them. The length of the CDR3 is 13 residues. CDR3 in DNA: TGTGCCTGGAACCCCAACACACAAGAGACCCAGTACTTC. It translates to CAWNPNTQETQYF.

This clonotype was detected many times. The chain uses TRBV6-1 and TRBJ2-2; 9 bases agree with TRBD1. This CDR3 is 15 amino acids long. The J segment lost 1 base and the V segment lost 7 bases, leaving 4 bases of the junction unmatched. CDR1 and CDR2 (germline): MNHNS, SASEGT. CDR3 region: CASKPGQGNTGELFF. The CDR3 nucleotides are TGTGCCAGCAAACCGGGACAGGGGAACACCGGGGAGCTGTTTTTT.

This clonotype appeared many times. This rearrangement joins TRBV7-9 to TRBJ2-3; D tentatively fits TRBD1 or TRBD2 (5 bases each). The CDR3 loop spans 18 amino acids. CDR1 SEHNR and CDR2 FQNEAQ come from the germline V gene (reference sequence). The V end lost 7 bases, the J end lost 0 bases, and 23 bases lay between the germline ends. Here the CDR3 reads CASTPGPPTKFSTDTQYF. CDR3 nucleotide sequence: TGTGCCAGCACCCCGGGGCCCCCGACTAAGTTTAGCACAGATACGCAGTATTTT.

The rearrangement joins TRBV4-1 to TRBJ2-5; TRBD2 matches at 11 bases. Germline trimming cut 1 base from V and 9 bases from J; bases unmatched to any gene: 4. Germline-derived CDR1 and CDR2 are MGHRA and YSYEKL. The CDR3 runs 14 residues. The CDR3 nucleotides are TGCGCCAGCAGCCAAGCTTCTAGCGGGAGGTCCCAGTACTTC. The encoded protein is CASSQASSGRSQYF.

At least ten counts were recorded for this clonotype. The V gene is TRBV12-3 or TRBV12-4, the J gene TRBJ2-3; no firm D call. This CDR3 is 15 amino acids long. Between the trimmed V and J ends, which lost 4 bases and 0 bases, there was a span of 11 bases. CDR3: CASSYSMPSTDTQYF. As DNA, the CDR3 is TGTGCCAGCAGTTACAGTATGCCTAGCACAGATACGCAGTATTTT.

Many counts were recorded for this clonotype. This chain uses TRBV3-1 with TRBJ2-7, with D maybe TRBD2 (6 bases). The length of the CDR3 is 12 residues. The germline V and J ends were trimmed by 6 bases and 7 bases, with 13 bases remaining between them. The germline V gene has CDR1 LGHDT and CDR2 YNNKEL (reference sequence). CDR3 in amino acids: CASRRTAGEQYF. The CDR3 DNA reads TGTGCCAGCAGACGGACTGCGGGAGAGCAGTACTTC.